A selection of T cell receptor beta chains follows, all from one sample in a study of blood T cell repertoires in COVID-19. Clones were read by immunoSEQ multiplex PCR, and TCRdb kept only the in-frame ones, dropping some. The data show about 89,000 clones, around 72% seen once. Sequenced input: peripheral blood. All receptors derive from a woman of 80 years or more with acute or convalescent COVID-19. Each CDR3 is given with its conserved first and last residue. The D gene is left open where the match is weak. Expanded clones are given a class, and other clones once, few, many or no size at all.

j_call: TRBJ2-2; v_call: TRBV2; clone_size: medium-sized; d_call: .; cdr3_aa: CARSRGSHTGELFF; cdr3_nt: TGTGCCAGGTCCAGGGGCTCCCACACCGGGGAGCTGTTTTTT
j_call: TRBJ1-1; v_call: TRBV7-6; clone_size: .; d_call: .; cdr3_aa: CASSLEARFETEAFF; cdr3_nt: TGTGCCAGCAGCTTAGAAGCCAGGTTCGAGACTGAAGCTTTCTTT
j_call: TRBJ2-2; v_call: TRBV6-2/TRBV6-3; clone_size: .; d_call: .; cdr3_aa: CASSWTANTGELFF; cdr3_nt: TGTGCCAGCAGCTGGACAGCGAACACCGGGGAGCTGTTTTTT
j_call: TRBJ2-4; v_call: TRBV9; clone_size: .; d_call: .; cdr3_aa: CASSRGGGDIQYF; cdr3_nt: TGTGCCAGCAGTAGGGGTGGGGGCGACATTCAGTACTTC
j_call: TRBJ2-7; v_call: TRBV28; clone_size: once; d_call: TRBD1; cdr3_aa: CASSWDRVQGEQYF; cdr3_nt: TGTGCCAGCAGTTGGGACAGGGTTCAGGGCGAGCAGTACTTC
j_call: TRBJ2-3; v_call: TRBV4-3; clone_size: few; d_call: TRBD2; cdr3_aa: CASSHFTSGGADTQYF; cdr3_nt: TGCGCCAGCAGCCATTTCACTAGCGGGGGAGCAGATACGCAGTATTTT
j_call: TRBJ1-2; v_call: TRBV9; clone_size: few; d_call: .; cdr3_aa: CASGSWDNYGYTF; cdr3_nt: TGTGCCTCGGGATCTTGGGATAACTATGGCTACACCTTC
j_call: TRBJ1-6; v_call: TRBV5-6; clone_size: .; d_call: .; cdr3_aa: CASSEGSQSPLHF; cdr3_nt: TGTGCCAGCAGCGAGGGATCACAGTCACCCCTCCACTTT
j_call: TRBJ2-7; v_call: TRBV11-2; clone_size: .; d_call: TRBD1; cdr3_aa: CASSLVRTGNIYEQYF; cdr3_nt: TGTGCCAGCAGCTTAGTGCGGACAGGGAATATCTACGAGCAGTACTTC
j_call: TRBJ1-4; v_call: TRBV6-5; clone_size: few; d_call: TRBD1; cdr3_aa: CASSTTGGRGKLFF; cdr3_nt: TGTGCCAGCAGTACCACAGGGGGCAGGGGAAAACTGTTTTTT
j_call: TRBJ1-2; v_call: TRBV18; clone_size: .; d_call: TRBD1; cdr3_aa: CASSLDRGGYGYTF; cdr3_nt: TGTGCCAGCTCTCTCGACAGGGGCGGCTATGGCTACACCTTC
j_call: TRBJ2-2; v_call: TRBV5-6; clone_size: .; d_call: .; cdr3_aa: CASSLGGNTGELFF; cdr3_nt: TGTGCCAGCAGCCTCGGAGGAAACACCGGGGAGCTGTTTTTT
j_call: TRBJ1-1; v_call: TRBV19; clone_size: .; d_call: TRBD1; cdr3_aa: CASSTDRGITEAFF; cdr3_nt: TGTGCCAGTAGCACGGACAGGGGTATAACTGAAGCTTTCTTT
j_call: TRBJ1-6; v_call: TRBV10-3; clone_size: .; d_call: TRBD1; cdr3_aa: CAISATTRDSINSPLHF; cdr3_nt: TGTGCCATCAGTGCCACGACCCGGGACAGCATCAATTCACCCCTCCACTTT
j_call: TRBJ2-2; v_call: TRBV7-2; clone_size: .; d_call: .; cdr3_aa: CASSPRTRGAGELFF; cdr3_nt: TGTGCCAGCAGCCCCCGTACAAGGGGCGCCGGGGAGCTGTTTTTT
j_call: TRBJ2-7; v_call: TRBV5-4; clone_size: few; d_call: .; cdr3_aa: CASKRSLDSSYEQYF; cdr3_nt: TGTGCCAGCAAACGGAGTCTGGACAGCTCATACGAGCAGTACTTC
j_call: TRBJ1-1; v_call: TRBV6-5; clone_size: .; d_call: TRBD1; cdr3_aa: CASSYSPGGYTEAFF; cdr3_nt: TGTGCCAGCAGTTACTCGCCAGGGGGCTACACTGAAGCTTTCTTT
j_call: TRBJ1-2; v_call: TRBV28; clone_size: few; d_call: .; cdr3_aa: CASSENYGYTF; cdr3_nt: TGTGCCAGCAGCGAGAACTATGGCTACACCTTC
j_call: TRBJ1-1; v_call: TRBV7-9; clone_size: large; d_call: .; cdr3_aa: CASSFPPNTEAFF; cdr3_nt: TGTGCCAGCAGCTTTCCTCCCAACACTGAAGCTTTCTTT
j_call: TRBJ1-1; v_call: TRBV7-3; clone_size: .; d_call: .; cdr3_aa: CASSSQGTEAFF; cdr3_nt: TGTGCCAGCAGCTCGCAGGGGACTGAAGCTTTCTTT
j_call: TRBJ1-1; v_call: TRBV6-5; clone_size: .; d_call: TRBD1; cdr3_aa: CASSYSGQINTEAFF; cdr3_nt: TGTGCCAGCAGTTACTCGGGACAGATTAACACTGAAGCTTTCTTT
j_call: TRBJ2-3; v_call: TRBV4-2; clone_size: .; d_call: TRBD2; cdr3_aa: CASSQGSGPSGFTDTQYF; cdr3_nt: TGTGCCAGCAGCCAGGGGTCGGGGCCTAGCGGGTTCACAGATACGCAGTATTTT
j_call: TRBJ1-1; v_call: TRBV6-1; clone_size: .; d_call: TRBD1; cdr3_aa: CASSFRDRGQTEAFF; cdr3_nt: TGTGCCAGCAGTTTCCGGGACAGGGGGCAAACTGAAGCTTTCTTT
j_call: TRBJ2-5; v_call: TRBV7-2; clone_size: .; d_call: TRBD2; cdr3_aa: CASSPGGAGKTQYF; cdr3_nt: TGTGCCAGCAGCCCCGGGGGGGCCGGGAAGACCCAGTACTTC
j_call: TRBJ1-5; v_call: TRBV4-3; clone_size: .; d_call: .; cdr3_aa: CASSRVRGPNQPQHF; cdr3_nt: TGCGCCAGCAGCCGGGTCAGGGGTCCCAATCAGCCCCAGCATTTT
j_call: TRBJ1-2; v_call: TRBV4-1; clone_size: .; d_call: .; cdr3_aa: CASSQLMTGVTNYGYTF; cdr3_nt: TGCGCCAGCAGCCAGTTAATGACAGGAGTTACTAACTATGGCTACACCTTC
j_call: TRBJ1-1; v_call: TRBV7-6; clone_size: many; d_call: .; cdr3_aa: CASSLALRGRVNTEAFF; cdr3_nt: TGTGCCAGCAGCTTAGCTTTGCGGGGGCGGGTGAACACTGAAGCTTTCTTT
j_call: TRBJ2-3; v_call: TRBV10-3; clone_size: .; d_call: .; cdr3_aa: CAISESARGGDVDTQYF; cdr3_nt: TGTGCCATCAGTGAGTCCGCCCGAGGGGGGGACGTGGATACGCAGTATTTT
j_call: TRBJ2-2; v_call: TRBV10-3; clone_size: few; d_call: TRBD1; cdr3_aa: CAISSQGVGTGELFF; cdr3_nt: TGTGCCATCAGCTCACAGGGGGTGGGCACCGGGGAGCTGTTTTTT
j_call: TRBJ1-5; v_call: TRBV6-2/TRBV6-3; clone_size: few; d_call: .; cdr3_aa: CASSYHRGNQPQHF; cdr3_nt: TGTGCCAGCAGTTATCACAGGGGCAATCAGCCCCAGCATTTT
j_call: TRBJ2-6; v_call: TRBV5-6; clone_size: .; d_call: TRBD1; cdr3_aa: CASSLGTGGHGANVLTF; cdr3_nt: TGTGCCAGCAGCTTGGGGACAGGGGGCCATGGGGCCAACGTCCTGACTTTC
j_call: TRBJ2-5; v_call: TRBV7-8; clone_size: .; d_call: TRBD2; cdr3_aa: CASNLQRGGRETQYF; cdr3_nt: TGTGCCAGCAACCTACAGCGGGGGGGCCGGGAGACCCAGTACTTC
j_call: TRBJ1-1; v_call: TRBV6-5; clone_size: few; d_call: .; cdr3_aa: CASSSRRGAFF; cdr3_nt: TGTGCCAGCAGTTCCAGACGCGGAGCTTTCTTT
j_call: TRBJ2-5; v_call: TRBV6-6; clone_size: .; d_call: TRBD2; cdr3_aa: CASSLGTSGVYQETQYF; cdr3_nt: TGTGCCAGCAGTCTAGGGACTAGCGGGGTTTACCAAGAGACCCAGTACTTC
j_call: TRBJ1-2; v_call: TRBV12-3/TRBV12-4; clone_size: many; d_call: TRBD1; cdr3_aa: CASKGQGPYGYTF; cdr3_nt: TGTGCCAGCAAGGGACAGGGGCCCTATGGCTACACCTTC
j_call: TRBJ1-2; v_call: TRBV4-2; clone_size: once; d_call: .; cdr3_aa: CASSQGLTGGSYGYTF; cdr3_nt: TGTGCCAGCAGCCAGGGACTTACAGGTGGATCTTATGGCTACACCTTC
j_call: TRBJ1-2; v_call: TRBV7-8; clone_size: .; d_call: TRBD1; cdr3_aa: CASSLNSARGHGYTF; cdr3_nt: TGTGCCAGCAGCTTAAATTCGGCCAGGGGGCATGGCTACACCTTC
j_call: TRBJ2-5; v_call: TRBV3-1/TRBV3-2; clone_size: .; d_call: TRBD2; cdr3_aa: CASSLRGTSGGETQYF; cdr3_nt: TGTGCCAGCAGCTTACGCGGGACTAGCGGGGGAGAGACCCAGTACTTC
j_call: TRBJ1-5; v_call: TRBV19; clone_size: .; d_call: TRBD1; cdr3_aa: CASSISRGLNQPQHF; cdr3_nt: TGTGCCAGTAGTATCTCCAGGGGGCTTAATCAGCCCCAGCATTTT
j_call: TRBJ1-1; v_call: TRBV4-3; clone_size: .; d_call: .; cdr3_aa: CASSQTPGRTEAFF; cdr3_nt: TGCGCCAGCAGCCAGACCCCAGGGAGGACTGAAGCTTTCTTT
j_call: TRBJ2-7; v_call: TRBV6-2/TRBV6-3; clone_size: .; d_call: .; cdr3_aa: CASSYFGQHYEQYF; cdr3_nt: TGTGCCAGCAGTTATTTCGGACAGCACTACGAGCAGTACTTC
j_call: TRBJ2-3; v_call: TRBV30; clone_size: few; d_call: .; cdr3_aa: CAWSVHNAGTDTQYF; cdr3_nt: TGTGCCTGGAGTGTACATAACGCCGGCACAGATACGCAGTATTTT
j_call: TRBJ2-1; v_call: TRBV24-1; clone_size: .; d_call: .; cdr3_aa: CATGKRLNNEQFF; cdr3_nt: TGTGCCACCGGTAAACGACTAAACAATGAGCAGTTCTTC
j_call: TRBJ2-7; v_call: TRBV4-2; clone_size: .; d_call: .; cdr3_aa: CASSTRDGGAYEQYF; cdr3_nt: TGTGCCAGCAGCACTCGGGACGGGGGAGCCTACGAGCAGTACTTC
j_call: TRBJ2-5; v_call: TRBV30; clone_size: .; d_call: TRBD2; cdr3_aa: CAWTSGVSETQYF; cdr3_nt: TGTGCCTGGACTAGCGGGGTTTCGGAGACCCAGTACTTC